This entry concerns a single TCR beta chain. This sample was taken from a study of identifying expanded T cells in peripheral blood. Produced via immunoSEQ multiplex PCR; TCRdb's table is partial and in-frame only. The table lists under 120,000 clones, roughly 89% of them singletons. Looked up from germline, CDR1 is MRHNA and CDR2 is SNTAGT. The CDR3 consists of 14 residues. V was trimmed by 4 bases and J by 0 bases, leaving 8 bases between them. The gene calls are TRBV6-4 and TRBJ2-3, with no clear D. The source material was blood. This TCR derives from a person aged 18 to 75 in good health. CDR3 nucleotides: TGTGCCAGCAGTGCCACGACTAGCACAGATACGCAGTATTTT. It yields the protein CASSATTSTDTQYF.